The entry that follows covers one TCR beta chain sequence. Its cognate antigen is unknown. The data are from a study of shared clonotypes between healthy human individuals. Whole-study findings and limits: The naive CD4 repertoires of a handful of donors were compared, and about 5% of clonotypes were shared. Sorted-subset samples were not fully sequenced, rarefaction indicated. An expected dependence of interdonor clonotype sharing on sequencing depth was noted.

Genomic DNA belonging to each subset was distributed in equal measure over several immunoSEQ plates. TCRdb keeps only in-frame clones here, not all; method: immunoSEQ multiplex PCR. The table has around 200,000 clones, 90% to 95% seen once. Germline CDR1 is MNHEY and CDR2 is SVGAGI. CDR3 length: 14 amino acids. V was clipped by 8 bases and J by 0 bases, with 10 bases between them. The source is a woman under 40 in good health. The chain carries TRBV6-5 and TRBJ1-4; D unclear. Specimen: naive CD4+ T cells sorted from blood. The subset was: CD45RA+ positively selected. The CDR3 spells CASRGFATNEKLFF. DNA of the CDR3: TGTGCCAGCCGGGGATTTGCAACTAATGAAAAACTGTTTTTT.